A selection of T cell receptor beta chains follows, all from one sample in a study of T cells in Graves' hyperthyroidism and ophthalmopathy. TCRdb reanalysed the multiplex PCR reads using MiXCR and keeps one entry per CDR3 protein. The repertoire includes about 700,000 distinct CDR3 sequences, 12% to 15% of them detected once, and around 9.6% sits in the top ten. Sequencing was carried out using blood. All receptors come from a woman between 18 and 29 years old with Graves' hyperthyroidism. Each CDR3 is given with its conserved first and last residue. D genes are given only for firm matches. Only part of the rows carry a size: once, few, many, or a class if the clone is expanded.

j_call: TRBJ2-1
d_call: TRBD2
v_call: TRBV30
clone_size: many
cdr3_aa: CAWMGDSGKGRRYNEQFF
cdr3_nt: TGTGCCTGGATGGGAGACAGCGGGAAGGGCCGACGGTACAATGAGCAGTTCTTC

j_call: TRBJ2-7
d_call: .
v_call: TRBV29-1
clone_size: .
cdr3_aa: CSVSGQGYEQYF
cdr3_nt: TGCAGCGTTTCCGGCCAGGGCTACGAGCAGTACTTC

j_call: TRBJ1-5
d_call: TRBD1
v_call: TRBV30
clone_size: .
cdr3_aa: CAPGKGAPNQPQHF
cdr3_nt: TGTGCCCCCGGAAAGGGGGCACCTAATCAGCCCCAGCATTTT

j_call: TRBJ1-6
d_call: .
v_call: TRBV3-1
clone_size: few
cdr3_aa: CASRNAGAGNSPLHF
cdr3_nt: TGTGCCAGCAGGAACGCAGGGGCCGGTAATTCACCCCTCCACTTT

j_call: TRBJ2-5
d_call: .
v_call: TRBV4-2
clone_size: .
cdr3_aa: CASSHQGAQETQYF
cdr3_nt: TGTGCCAGCAGCCACCAAGGAGCTCAAGAGACCCAGTACTTC

j_call: TRBJ1-6
d_call: TRBD1
v_call: TRBV2
clone_size: many
cdr3_aa: CASRAGTGVSPLHF
cdr3_nt: TGTGCCAGCAGGGCCGGGACAGGGGTTTCACCCCTCCACTTT

j_call: TRBJ2-4
d_call: .
v_call: TRBV19
clone_size: .
cdr3_aa: CASSSPPGVVRDIQYF
cdr3_nt: TGTGCCAGTAGTTCCCCACCAGGGGTGGTCAGGGACATTCAGTACTTC

j_call: TRBJ2-1
d_call: .
v_call: TRBV6-6
clone_size: many
cdr3_aa: CASSYSTTGTVSYNEQFF
cdr3_nt: TGTGCCAGCAGTTACTCGACCACCGGGACGGTCTCCTACAATGAGCAGTTCTTC

j_call: TRBJ1-3
d_call: .
v_call: TRBV30
clone_size: few
cdr3_aa: CAQRTFSGNTIYF
cdr3_nt: TGTGCCCAACGGACCTTCTCTGGAAACACCATATATTTT

j_call: TRBJ2-1
d_call: TRBD2
v_call: TRBV19
clone_size: many
cdr3_aa: CASSIDPGLGGHEQFF
cdr3_nt: TGTGCCAGTAGTATAGATCCGGGACTAGGCGGTCATGAGCAGTTCTTC

j_call: TRBJ2-1
d_call: TRBD2
v_call: TRBV6-2/TRBV6-3
clone_size: .
cdr3_aa: CAGEPSGEDNEQFF
cdr3_nt: TGTGCCGGTGAACCTAGCGGAGAGGACAATGAGCAGTTCTTC

j_call: TRBJ1-5
d_call: TRBD1
v_call: TRBV3-1
clone_size: many
cdr3_aa: CASSMGQVHQPQHF
cdr3_nt: TGTGCCAGCAGCATGGGACAGGTCCATCAGCCCCAGCATTTT

j_call: TRBJ1-1
d_call: .
v_call: TRBV18
clone_size: .
cdr3_aa: CASSLLTGLNTEAFF
cdr3_nt: TGTGCCAGCTCACTCCTGACAGGCTTGAACACTGAAGCTTTCTTT

j_call: TRBJ1-4
d_call: .
v_call: TRBV5-6
clone_size: .
cdr3_aa: CASSAHHWLGSEKLFF
cdr3_nt: TGTGCCAGCAGCGCCCACCATTGGCTTGGATCTGAAAAACTGTTTTTT

j_call: TRBJ2-7
d_call: TRBD2
v_call: TRBV10-2
clone_size: many
cdr3_aa: CASKEGLAGAYEQYF
cdr3_nt: TGCGCCAGCAAAGAGGGACTAGCGGGTGCCTACGAGCAGTACTTC

j_call: TRBJ2-7
d_call: .
v_call: TRBV5-1
clone_size: many
cdr3_aa: CASSLEGRKSYEQYF
cdr3_nt: TGCGCCAGCAGCTTGGAGGGTCGGAAAAGCTACGAGCAGTACTTC

j_call: TRBJ2-3
d_call: .
v_call: TRBV9
clone_size: few
cdr3_aa: CASSVELDTDTQYF
cdr3_nt: TGTGCCAGCAGCGTAGAGCTCGACACAGATACGCAGTATTTT

j_call: TRBJ2-7
d_call: .
v_call: TRBV2
clone_size: few
cdr3_aa: CASTAVFPYEQYF
cdr3_nt: TGTGCCAGCACAGCGGTCTTTCCCTACGAGCAGTACTTC

j_call: TRBJ2-5
d_call: TRBD1
v_call: TRBV5-1
clone_size: many
cdr3_aa: CASSFGTGVGETQYF
cdr3_nt: TGCGCCAGCAGCTTCGGGACAGGAGTAGGAGAGACCCAGTACTTC

j_call: TRBJ2-1
d_call: .
v_call: TRBV9
clone_size: .
cdr3_aa: CASSVVILGATLPDEQFF
cdr3_nt: TGTGCCAGCAGCGTAGTGATATTGGGAGCGACCCTTCCGGATGAGCAGTTCTTC

j_call: TRBJ2-7
d_call: TRBD2
v_call: TRBV12-3/TRBV12-4
clone_size: few
cdr3_aa: CASSFGASGRDEQYF
cdr3_nt: TGTGCCAGCAGTTTTGGGGCTAGCGGGAGGGACGAGCAGTACTTC

j_call: TRBJ2-5
d_call: TRBD2
v_call: TRBV28
clone_size: many
cdr3_aa: CASSRGRAETQYF
cdr3_nt: TGTGCCAGCAGTCGCGGGAGGGCAGAGACCCAGTACTTC

j_call: TRBJ2-2
d_call: TRBD2
v_call: TRBV7-3
clone_size: few
cdr3_aa: CASSELAGGLGELFF
cdr3_nt: TGTGCCAGCAGCGAACTAGCGGGAGGCCTGGGGGAGCTGTTTTTT

j_call: TRBJ2-2
d_call: TRBD1
v_call: TRBV5-1
clone_size: few
cdr3_aa: CASSLAGLDSIRTGGPNTGELFF
cdr3_nt: TGCGCCAGCAGCTTGGCCGGTCTTGATTCCATCCGGACAGGGGGTCCGAACACCGGGGAGCTGTTTTTT

j_call: TRBJ2-3
d_call: .
v_call: TRBV27
clone_size: many
cdr3_aa: CASRPEGFLRRTDTQYF
cdr3_nt: TGTGCCAGCAGGCCTGAGGGGTTTCTCCGTCGCACAGATACGCAGTATTTT

j_call: TRBJ2-7
d_call: .
v_call: TRBV28
clone_size: many
cdr3_aa: CASSTGGPVSYEQYF
cdr3_nt: TGTGCCAGCTCCACCGGCGGGCCGGTCTCCTACGAGCAGTACTTC

j_call: TRBJ1-1
d_call: .
v_call: TRBV28
clone_size: many
cdr3_aa: CATRARWDTEAFF
cdr3_nt: TGTGCCACCCGCGCACGGTGGGACACTGAAGCTTTCTTT

j_call: TRBJ2-2
d_call: TRBD2
v_call: TRBV12-3/TRBV12-4
clone_size: few
cdr3_aa: CASSRGGVGLYTGELFF
cdr3_nt: TGTGCCAGCAGCCGGGGGGGGGTCGGACTTTACACCGGGGAGCTGTTTTTT

j_call: TRBJ2-2
d_call: .
v_call: TRBV29-1
clone_size: .
cdr3_aa: CSVESWQGSGTGELFF
cdr3_nt: TGCAGCGTTGAAAGCTGGCAGGGCTCGGGGACCGGGGAGCTGTTTTTT

j_call: TRBJ1-4
d_call: .
v_call: TRBV30
clone_size: many
cdr3_aa: CAWSGGGLNEKLFF
cdr3_nt: TGTGCCTGGAGTGGCGGGGGATTGAATGAAAAACTGTTTTTT

j_call: TRBJ1-1
d_call: .
v_call: TRBV12-3/TRBV12-4
clone_size: many
cdr3_aa: CASSLRQTNTEAFF
cdr3_nt: TGTGCCAGCAGTTTACGACAGACGAACACTGAAGCTTTCTTT

j_call: TRBJ2-7
d_call: TRBD2
v_call: TRBV5-1
clone_size: few
cdr3_aa: CASSLEERLARGYEQYF
cdr3_nt: TGCGCCAGCAGCTTGGAGGAGAGACTAGCGAGAGGGTACGAGCAGTACTTC

j_call: TRBJ2-4
d_call: TRBD1
v_call: TRBV28
clone_size: few
cdr3_aa: CASSPRTGGYENIQYF
cdr3_nt: TGTGCCAGCAGTCCCAGGACAGGGGGCTACGAAAACATTCAGTACTTC

j_call: TRBJ2-7
d_call: .
v_call: TRBV7-4
clone_size: many
cdr3_aa: CASSLWAESHEQYF
cdr3_nt: TGTGCCAGCAGCTTATGGGCAGAAAGTCACGAGCAGTACTTC

j_call: TRBJ2-7
d_call: .
v_call: TRBV28
clone_size: many
cdr3_aa: CASSLIDYEQYF
cdr3_nt: TGTGCCAGCAGTTTAATCGACTACGAGCAGTACTTC